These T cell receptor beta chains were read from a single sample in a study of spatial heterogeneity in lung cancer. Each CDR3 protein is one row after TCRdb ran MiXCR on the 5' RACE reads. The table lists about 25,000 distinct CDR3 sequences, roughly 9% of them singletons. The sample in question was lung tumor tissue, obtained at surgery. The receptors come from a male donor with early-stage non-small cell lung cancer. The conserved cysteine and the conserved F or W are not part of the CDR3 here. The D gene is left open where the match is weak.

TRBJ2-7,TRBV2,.,ASSDQRVPYEQY
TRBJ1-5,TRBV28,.,ASSFGQLDQPQH
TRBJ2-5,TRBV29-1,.,SEKVRETQY
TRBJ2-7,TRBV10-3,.,AISGAQGPDVYEQY
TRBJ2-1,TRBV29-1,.,SAPGGGGAYNEQF
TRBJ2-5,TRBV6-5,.,ASTGIETQY
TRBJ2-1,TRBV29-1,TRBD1,SAEDGQGANEQF
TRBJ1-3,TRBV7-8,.,ASSFSLTGNTIY
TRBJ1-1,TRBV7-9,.,ASSFPNTEAF
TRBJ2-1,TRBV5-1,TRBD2,ASSANPGLAGYNEQF
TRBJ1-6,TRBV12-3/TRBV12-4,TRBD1,ASSPRQGLNSPLH
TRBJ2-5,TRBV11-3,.,ASSSGNGETQY
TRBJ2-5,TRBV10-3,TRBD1,AISPTGIGETQY
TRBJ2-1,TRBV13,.,ASSRLDNEQF
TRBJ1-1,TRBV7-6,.,ANSLDSYTEAF
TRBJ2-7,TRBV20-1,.,SARAQGGEQY
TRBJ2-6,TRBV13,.,ASSLGLLSGANVLT
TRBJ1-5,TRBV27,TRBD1,ASSPRTGYGGQPQH
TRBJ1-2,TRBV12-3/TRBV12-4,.,ASTPRQGTYGYT
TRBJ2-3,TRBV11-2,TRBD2,ASSLGSGSPDTQY
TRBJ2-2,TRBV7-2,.,ASSLSSFGTGELF
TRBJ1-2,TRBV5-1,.,ASSRDGPNYGYT
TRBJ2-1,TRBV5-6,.,ASSLWPAEQF
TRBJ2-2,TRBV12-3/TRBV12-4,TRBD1,ASSLWDGQGNAGELF
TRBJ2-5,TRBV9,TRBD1,ASSPGQGQTQY
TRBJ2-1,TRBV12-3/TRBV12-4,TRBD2,ASSSTSYSEQF
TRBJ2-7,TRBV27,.,ASSLAGHPGRY
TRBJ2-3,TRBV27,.,ASMGRLPGITDTQY
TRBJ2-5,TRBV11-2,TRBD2,ASSLVPGGANAETQY
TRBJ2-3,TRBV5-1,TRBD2,ASSAPGLAGVEGDTQY
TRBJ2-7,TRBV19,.,ASSLSVYYEQY
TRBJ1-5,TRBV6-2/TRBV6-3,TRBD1,ASSYSIEDPGQAYNGQPQH
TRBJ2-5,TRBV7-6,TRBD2,ASSPGTSRETQY
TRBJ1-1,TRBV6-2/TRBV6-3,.,ASRLTGPTEAF
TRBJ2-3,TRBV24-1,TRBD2,ATSDRTSGRTTDTQY
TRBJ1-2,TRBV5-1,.,ASSLEGSHGYT
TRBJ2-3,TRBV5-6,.,ASSSRPDADTQY
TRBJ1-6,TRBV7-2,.,ASSSDPGTASF
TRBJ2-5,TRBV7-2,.,ASSPGVSGWGTQY